The clone carrying this TCR beta chain turned up a few times. The antigen is unknown. One junction end disagrees with the germline gene, perhaps due to a read error. The data belong to a study of metastatic and nonmetastatic thyroid tumors. For the study at large: Repertoire comparisons spanned blood and tumor or nodule tissue from malignant and benign thyroid patients.

CDR1 is MNHNY, CDR2 SVGAGI, per germline (reference sequence). The CDR3 spans 13 residues. Authors' data handling: Building a distant-metastasis classifier for papillary thyroid cancer drew on CDR3 differences across clinicopathological groups. With MiXCR, TCRdb called clones anew from the PCR reads. The V and J calls follow TCRdb's processing rather than the paper's. The sample shows 3,200 or so clones, more than 35% of them seen only once. Thyroid surgery took place with no prior treatment in any patient. General study points: Reportedly, malignant thyroid tumors had significantly higher TCR beta diversity than benign nodules, in blood and tumor.

This chain joins TRBV6-6 and TRBJ1-2, with TRBD1 matching 9 bases. Sequencing used adjacent normal tissue. The clonotype was recovered from a female donor with papillary thyroid cancer or a benign thyroid nodule (not recorded which). Some clones in this sample may be carry-over from other donors' samples. Here the CDR3 reads CAISYNRDRVGTF. CDR3 sequence (DNA): TGTGCCATCAGTTACAACAGGGACAGGGTAGGAACCTTC.